Below, one TCR beta chain is given with its context. In the original analysis: For nucleated cells, counts were estimated from reference gene primer amplification. Measured with immunoSEQ multiplex PCR; TCRdb has only the in-frame clones, and not every one. The D gene and trimming were derived from the DNA, and the V and J assignments and clone size from that table. The sample lists 50,000 to 65,000 clones; roughly 72% were seen once. The CDR3 spans 15 residues. Per germline, CDR1 SGHNT and CDR2 YENEEA. The V end lost 4 bases, the J end lost 4 bases, and 13 bases lay between the germline ends. This sample was included in a study of blood T cell repertoires in COVID-19. The wider study: Sites across the United States, Italy and Spain contributed samples from acute and convalescent COVID-19. T cells, B-cell-depleted T cells, or PBMCs provided the cDNA or gDNA that served as material.

Seattle cases were enrolled at active infection and followed longitudinally. The receptor comes from a woman in her seventies with COVID-19, enrolled during active disease. The rearrangement links TRBV11-3 to TRBJ1-4; TRBD1 is a possible D gene (6 bases). Sequencing was done on a sample of peripheral blood. The CDR3 region has the DNA TGTGCCAGCAGCTCAAGGTACAGGGATAATGAAAAACTGTTTTTT. Its translation is CASSSRYRDNEKLFF. The full variable domain, with the rest looked up from reference TRBV11-3 and TRBJ1-4, is EAGVVQSPRYKIIEKKQPVAFWCNPISGHNTLYWYLQNLGQGPELLIRYENEEAVDDSQLPKDRFSAERLKGVDSTLKIQPAELGDSAVYLCASSSRYRDNEKLFFGSGTQLSVL.